This TCR beta chain was recorded in a study of blood T cell repertoires in COVID-19. Study-wide context: PBMCs, B-cell-depleted T cells, or T cells provided the cDNA or gDNA that made up the material.

TCRdb's table, derived via immunoSEQ multiplex PCR, lists solely in-frame clones and lacks some. The profile shows fewer than 55,000 clones, about 71% of them singletons. Per the germline V gene, CDR1 is SGHTA and CDR2 is FQGNSA. There are 13 residues in the CDR3. V shed 8 bases, J shed 2 bases, and the junction held 5 bases outside the gene matches. This TCR was recovered from a woman aged 70-85 years with acute or convalescent COVID-19. The chain links TRBV7-2 to TRBJ2-5; 7 bases fit TRBD2. Sequencing used peripheral blood. CDR3 protein: CASGAGPQETQYF. The CDR3 DNA follows: TGTGCCAGCGGAGCGGGGCCTCAAGAGACCCAGTACTTC. Drawing the rest from reference TRBV7-2 and TRBJ2-5, the complete variable domain is GAGVSQSPSNKVTEKGKDVELRCDPISGHTALYWYRQSLGQGLEFLIYFQGNSAPDKSGLPSDRFSAERTGGSVSTLTIQRTQQEDSAVYLCASGAGPQETQYFGPGTRLLVL.